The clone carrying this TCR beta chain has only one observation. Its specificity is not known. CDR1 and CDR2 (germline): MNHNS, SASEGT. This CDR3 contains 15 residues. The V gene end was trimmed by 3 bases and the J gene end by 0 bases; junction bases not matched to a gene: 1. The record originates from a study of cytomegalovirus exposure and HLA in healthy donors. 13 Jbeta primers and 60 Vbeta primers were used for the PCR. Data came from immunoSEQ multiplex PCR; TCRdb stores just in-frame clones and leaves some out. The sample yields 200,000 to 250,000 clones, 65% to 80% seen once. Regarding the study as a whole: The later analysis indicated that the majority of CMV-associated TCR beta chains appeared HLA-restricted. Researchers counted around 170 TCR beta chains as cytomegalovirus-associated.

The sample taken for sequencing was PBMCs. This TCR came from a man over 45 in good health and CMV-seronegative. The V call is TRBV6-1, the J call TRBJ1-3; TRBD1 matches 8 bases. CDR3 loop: CASSETGVSGNTIYF. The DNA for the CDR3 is TGTGCCAGCAGTGAGACAGGGGTCTCTGGAAACACCATATATTTT.